These 15 T cell receptor beta chains were sequenced from one sample in a study of blood T cell repertoires in COVID-19. Assay used: immunoSEQ multiplex PCR; TCRdb lists only in-frame clones, some missing. The sample yields under 150,000 clones, roughly 80% seen once. The specimen sequenced was peripheral blood. Receptors originate from a man between 50 and 59 years old with acute or convalescent COVID-19.

Written as DNA, the CDR3 is TGTGCCAGCAGCCCCTCGCCCGGGGGGGGCATCCACGAGCAGTACTTC. It translates to CASSPSPGGGIHEQYF. The gene calls are TRBV5-4 and TRBJ2-7; TRBD2 aligns across 8 bases. The germline gives CDR1 SGHNT, CDR2 YYREEE (reference sequence). V gave up 4 bases and J gave up 5 bases; unmatched junction bases: 14. The CDR3 runs 16 residues.

This clone has only a few counts. The chain combines TRBV20-1 with TRBJ2-7, with 9 bases aligning to TRBD2. This CDR3 is built from 15 residues. The germline gives CDR1 DFQATT, CDR2 SNEGSKA (reference sequence). V lost 3 bases to trimming and J lost 2 bases; unmatched junction nucleotides: 8. CDR3 sequence: CSASRSASGTYEQYF. The CDR3 coding sequence is TGCAGTGCTAGTAGGTCGGCTAGCGGGACCTACGAGCAGTACTTC.

This clone is labeled as medium-sized (0.01 to 0.1%). The chain combines TRBV2 with TRBJ2-3; 7 bases fit TRBD2. The CDR3 contains 16 residues. Per germline, CDR1 SNHLY and CDR2 FYNNEI. The junction had 7 bases not matched to a gene; V was cut back by 4 bases and J by 0 bases. The CDR3 region has the DNA TGTGCCAGCAGTGGGGGTCTAGCGGCTAGCACAGATACGCAGTATTTT. Its translation is CASSGGLAASTDTQYF.

The V call is TRBV6-2 or TRBV6-3, the J call TRBJ2-2; 8 bases line up with TRBD2. The CDR3 length is 19 residues. V trimming: 6 bases; J trimming: 1 base; junction bases outside the gene matches: 16. CDR1 MNHEY and CDR2 SVGEGT come from the germline V gene. CDR3 coding DNA: TGTGCCAGCAGCCGGGGGGGGTCTAGAATGAAGGGGAACACCGGGGAGCTGTTTTTT. It encodes CASSRGGSRMKGNTGELFF.

The genes are TRBV5-1 and TRBJ2-3; 14 bases map to TRBD2. The CDR3 contains 19 residues. Per the germline V gene, CDR1 is SGHRS and CDR2 is YFSETQ. Trimming cost V 0 bases and J 0 bases; bases outside gene matches: 6. The CDR3 nucleotides read TGCGCCAGCAGCTTGGGACTAGCGGGGGGGCCGGTAAGCACAGATACGCAGTATTTT. Its protein product is CASSLGLAGGPVSTDTQYF.

The chain has TRBV7-2 and TRBJ2-2; D remains ambiguous. CDR1 SGHTA and CDR2 FQGNSA come from the germline V gene. The V end lost 4 bases, the J end lost 6 bases, and 9 bases lay between the germline ends. The CDR3 length is 13 residues. CDR3 nucleotide sequence: TGTGCCAGCAGCTATCTAGGTCCCGGGGAGCTGTTTTTT. Its protein product is CASSYLGPGELFF. The full variable domain, its missing parts supplied by reference TRBV7-2 and TRBJ2-2, is GAGVSQSPSNKVTEKGKDVELRCDPISGHTALYWYRQSLGQGLEFLIYFQGNSAPDKSGLPSDRFSAERTGGSVSTLTIQRTQQEDSAVYLCASSYLGPGELFFGEGSRLTVL.

CDR3 region: CASSLGQSSYEQYF. CDR3 DNA: TGTGCCAGCAGCTTAGGACAGAGCTCCTACGAGCAGTACTTC. The chain couples TRBV7-9 to TRBJ2-7; weak D call: TRBD1 (5 bases). Looked up from germline, CDR1 is SEHNR and CDR2 is FQNEAQ (reference sequence). There are 14 residues in the CDR3. Between the trimmed V and J ends, which lost 1 base and 0 bases, there was a span of 7 bases.

The gene calls are TRBV19 and TRBJ2-4, with 9 bases lining up with TRBD1. V lost 7 bases to trimming and J lost 8 bases; unmatched junction nucleotides: 9. The germline V gene encodes CDR1 LNHDA and CDR2 SQIVND (reference sequence). This CDR3 has 14 residues. CDR3 in amino acids: CASTATGGFDIQYF. The CDR3, as DNA: TGTGCCAGTACCGCTACAGGGGGCTTTGACATTCAGTACTTC.

This clone has only a few counts. This sequence joins TRBV15 and TRBJ2-5; 8 nucleotides line up with TRBD2. Germline lookup yields CDR1 LNHNV and CDR2 YYDKDF (reference sequence). The CDR3 consists of 14 residues. V lost 6 bases, J lost 4 bases, and 7 bases stayed unmatched. CDR3 residues: CATRSGGAGETQYF. The DNA of the CDR3 is TGTGCCACCAGATCCGGGGGGGCCGGAGAGACCCAGTACTTC.

DNA of the CDR3: TGTGCCAGCAGCCGCAGCGGGGGCCTATACGAGCAGTACGTC. Translation gives CASSRSGGLYEQYV. V is TRBV11-2 and J is TRBJ2-7, with 8 bases lining up with TRBD2. Germline V gene data show CDR1 as SGHAT and CDR2 as FQNNGV. The CDR3 runs to 14 residues. V was clipped by 5 bases and J by 4 bases; unmatched bases: 7.

This clone showed up just a few times. The V gene is TRBV11-2, the J gene TRBJ1-2; 8 nucleotides line up with TRBD1. The CDR3 spans 13 residues. Germline V gives CDR1 SGHAT, CDR2 FQNNGV. Germline trimming cut 3 bases from V and 7 bases from J; bases unmatched to any gene: 4. This CDR3 is CASSLTGDGGYTF. The CDR3 nucleotides read TGTGCCAGCAGCTTGACAGGGGATGGTGGCTACACCTTC. The variable domain in full, completed from reference TRBV11-2 and TRBJ1-2, reads EAGVAQSPRYKIIEKRQSVAFWCNPISGHATLYWYQQILGQGPKLLIQFQNNGVVDDSQLPKDRFSAERLKGVDSTLKIQPAKLEDSAVYLCASSLTGDGGYTFGSGTRLTVV.

The rearrangement uses TRBV10-2 and TRBJ1-2; D not certain. Trimming pared 0 bases from V and 2 bases from J, leaving 7 bases between. Germline CDR1 WSHSY, CDR2 SAAADI. CDR3 length: 14 residues. CDR3 region: CASSESRENYGYTF. The DNA of the CDR3 is TGCGCCAGCAGTGAGTCTAGGGAGAACTATGGCTACACCTTC.

The rearrangement uses TRBV2 and TRBJ1-4; 8 bases align to TRBD1. Trimming at V came to 9 bases and at J to 6 bases, leaving 9 bases not matched to a gene. This CDR3 has 14 amino acids. CDR1 and CDR2 from the germline V gene are SNHLY and FYNNEI. The CDR3 DNA reads as TGTGCCAGTAGACAGGGGTTTGGGTATGAAAAACTGTTTTTT. Residues: CASRQGFGYEKLFF.

The chain recombines TRBV27 with TRBJ2-7; 9 bases align to TRBD2. This CDR3 is built from 14 residues. The germline V gene encodes CDR1 MNHEY and CDR2 SMNVEV (reference sequence). V lost 6 bases to trimming and J lost 4 bases; unmatched junction nucleotides: 7. The CDR3 spells CASSIRRGGYEQYF. CDR3 coding DNA: TGTGCCAGCAGCATCCGGCGGGGGGGTTACGAGCAGTACTTC.

The gene calls are TRBV2 and TRBJ1-6, with D hard to call. This CDR3 has 12 amino acids. Trimming shortened V by 8 bases and J by 8 bases, and 10 bases separated the two germline ends. Germline CDR1 is SNHLY and CDR2 is FYNNEI. The CDR3 sequence is CASQRKDSPLHF. The CDR3 DNA reads TGTGCCAGCCAGAGGAAGGATTCACCCCTCCACTTT.